This passage covers 5 T cell receptor beta chains from one sample sequenced in a study of circulating CD8 cells and anti-PD-1 response in melanoma. The QIAseq Immune Repertoire TCR panel built the libraries from roughly 16 ng of total RNA. TCRdb ran MiXCR on the reads and lists one entry per CDR3 protein. The table shows about a thousand distinct CDR3 sequences, with approximately 9.7% occurring only once. From live CD3+CD8+TCRalphabeta+ cells, four PD-1 and/or TIGIT subsets were sorted. The sample consisted of CD8+ T cells from PBMCs, taken at baseline or after one month of anti-PD-1 therapy (not recorded which). Receptor source: a human donor with melanoma.

By its share, this clonotype is medium-sized. The V call is TRBV7-2, the J call TRBJ1-2, with D unresolved. This CDR3 comprises 16 residues. Germline V lookup: CDR1 SGHTA, CDR2 FQGNSA. Trimming took 5 bases from V and 2 from J, leaving 18 bases between them. The CDR3 loop is CASSPRVPNLNYGYTF. The DNA of the CDR3 is TGTGCCAGCAGCCCTCGTGTCCCCAATCTCAACTATGGCTACACCTTC.

Judged by abundance, this clonotype is medium-sized. CDR3 loop: CASSYSGGATDTQYF. CDR3 DNA sequence: TGTGCCAGCAGTTACTCTGGGGGTGCCACAGATACGCAGTATTTT. The V and J genes are TRBV6-5 and TRBJ2-3; D is tentatively TRBD1 or TRBD2 (5 bases each). The CDR3 spans 15 residues. CDR1 MNHEY and CDR2 SVGAGI come from the germline V gene. V was clipped by 0 bases and J by 2 bases, with 9 bases between them.

By sample share, this clonotype is large. The chain links TRBV28 to TRBJ2-1; D is possibly TRBD2 (5 bases). Germline V gene data show CDR1 as MDHEN and CDR2 as SYDVKM. V lost 1 base and J 10 bases, leaving 11 bases between the germline ends. The CDR3 is made up of 13 amino acids. CDR3 DNA: TGTGCCAGCAGTTTATCCACAGAGGGAGAGCAGTTCTTC. Translating it yields CASSLSTEGEQFF.

By proportion, this clonotype is medium-sized. The rearrangement uses TRBV30 and TRBJ1-1, with no clear D. CDR3 length: 13 residues. Trimming stripped 2 bases from V and 1 base from J, with 8 bases between. The germline CDR1 and CDR2 sequences are GTSNPN and SVGIG (reference sequence). CDR3 loop: CAWSRASNTEAFF. As DNA, the CDR3 is TGTGCCTGGAGTAGGGCGTCGAACACTGAAGCTTTCTTT.

About this clonotype itself: Since a much larger clone is just one base distant, this may be a read error. This rearrangement joins TRBV28 to TRBJ2-7; 9 bases are shared with TRBD1. The CDR3 extends over 14 amino acids. Germline CDR1 MDHEN, CDR2 SYDVKM. J gave up 3 bases and V 8 bases, and 8 bases lay outside the gene matches. The CDR3 sequence is CASSHRGQGYEQYF. CDR3 sequence (DNA): TGTGCCAGCTCCCACCGGGGACAGGGCTACGAGCAGTACTTC.